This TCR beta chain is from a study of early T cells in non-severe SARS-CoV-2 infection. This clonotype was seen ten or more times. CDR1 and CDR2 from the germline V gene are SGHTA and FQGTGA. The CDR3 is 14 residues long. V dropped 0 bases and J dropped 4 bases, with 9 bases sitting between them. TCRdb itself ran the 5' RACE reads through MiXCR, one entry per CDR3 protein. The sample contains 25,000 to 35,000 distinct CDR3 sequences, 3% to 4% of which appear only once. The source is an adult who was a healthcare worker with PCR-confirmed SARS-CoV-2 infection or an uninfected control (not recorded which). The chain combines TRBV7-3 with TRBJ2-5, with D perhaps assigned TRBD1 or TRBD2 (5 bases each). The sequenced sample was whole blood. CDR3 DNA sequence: TGTGCCAGCAGCTTAACTGGGACCACAGAGACCCAGTACTTC. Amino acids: CASSLTGTTETQYF.